The source of this T cell receptor (beta chain) is a study of T cells in Graves' hyperthyroidism and ophthalmopathy (dated by TCRdb to about 2019). For the wider study: Peripheral blood was sampled at the time of initial diagnosis, prior to any treatment. The study also compared thyroid tissue and blood T-cell repertoires from roughly 6 Graves' hyperthyroidism patients. TCR V-J signatures able to tell the groups apart were searched for in a discovery cohort of 90 to 100 patients, of whom around 43 had Graves' ophthalmopathy and around 58 had stable Graves' hyperthyroidism. The paper reports TCR Vbeta CDR3 sequencing of approximately 140 peripheral blood samples: 43 ophthalmopathy, fewer than 85 hyperthyroidism and around 17 progressor patients. Following sampling, methimazole starting at 30 mg daily was given to hyperthyroidism patients, and high-dose intravenous methylprednisolone was given to ophthalmopathy patients. The 100 discovery patients were randomly split 7:3 into training and test sets. Whether ophthalmopathy could be predicted prospectively was tested in an independent validation cohort made up of 18 to 20 hyperthyroidism patients plus 17 patients who later progressed to ophthalmopathy.

The investigation overall reported the following: No statistical method was used to fix the sample size in advance, and group allocation was not hidden from the investigators. In cross-validation, a model built on a 13 V-J signature told ophthalmopathy apart from stable hyperthyroidism with under 90% sensitivity and 81% to 82% specificity, and in testing the same model reached 80%/75%. In validation, progression to ophthalmopathy was predicted by the model with about 70% sensitivity and just over 72% specificity, a median of roughly six months before onset. Blood samples also contained most of the expanded thyroid clonotypes (frequency above 0.001), which suggests that blood repertoires may reflect thyroid immune responses.

This clonotype was detected many times. Its antigen is currently not known. Base qualities are not provided; no much larger clone lies one nucleotide away. Stable Graves' hyperthyroidism was defined as the absence of progression to ophthalmopathy over 18 months of follow-up. Hyperthyroidism patients were newly diagnosed, with disease duration under 2 months, and aged 18 to 65 years. Patients with uncontrolled infections, other autoimmune diseases, pregnancy or lactation were excluded. Diagnoses relied on clinical symptoms, serum thyroxine and TRAb, thyroid ultrasound and orbital computed tomography. PBMCs were isolated from 7.5 to 10 ml of fresh peripheral blood by Ficoll-Paque density gradient centrifugation. Total RNA was extracted with Trizol reagent, and quality was checked on an Agilent 2100 Bioanalyzer. The TCR beta CDR3 regions were amplified from RNA transcripts. The first round of RT-PCR for the TCR CDR3 was performed with the HTBI primer set and the Qiagen OneStep RT-PCR kit. Libraries were constructed in a second round of multiplex PCR, after which size selection and purification were carried out. Sequencing of the libraries was done on an Illumina HiSeq2000 using paired-end 100 bp reads. In the original analysis: SOAPnuke was used to process the raw data, removing reads that contained adapters or uncalled bases, had a mean Phred below 15, or lacked an exact match to the constant primer or identifier. COPE v1.2.5 was used to merge the high-quality paired reads, and each unique nucleotide sequence was defined as a clonotype. MiTCR v1.1 was used to align clonotypes to the IMGT TRBV, TRBD and TRBJ reference segments. The analysis included only V-J combinations with a frequency above 0.0001, which together covered 99% to 99.2% of the repertoires. A TCS score was defined as the ratio between F50 (clonal expansion) and ExV (chaos), using BLOSUM62-based TCRdist between CDR3 peptides within each V-J. Welch's t-statistics and random forest reduced some 510 V-J features to 13, which were used in a naive Bayes classifier (R e1071). The raw public data were reprocessed by TCRdb itself: fastp quality trimming at Q25, MiXCR clonotype calling, in-frame beta chains only. Every CDR3 protein is listed once, alongside the most common genes and DNA of its rows. V and J calls and clone size were set by TCRdb, not the authors. This sample holds approximately 480,000 distinct CDR3 sequences; about a fifth were observed only once. More than 20% of the sample belongs to the ten largest clones.

Per the germline V gene, MNHNS is the CDR1 and SASEGT is the CDR2. Trimming costs V 1 base and J 0 bases, and their ends lie 13 bases apart. Including cysteine and phenylalanine, the CDR3 has 17 amino acids. The CDR3 DNA has 51 bases and is translated from base 1. The sequence joins TRBV6-1 to TRBJ1-5, with no reliable assignment of the D segment. The TCR comes from a man aged 18 to 35 with Graves' hyperthyroidism. Sequenced: blood. The CDR3 reads CASSEEWTQYSNQPQHF. The DNA sequence follows: TGTGCCAGCAGTGAAGAATGGACCCAATATAGCAATCAGCCCCAGCATTTT.